The 26 T cell receptor beta chains below were found in one sample sequenced in a study of radiation and T cells in renal cell carcinoma. The time point was: blood 4 weeks post-SBRT, at nephrectomy. Treatment denoted: 15 Gy SBRT to primary tumor, nephrectomy 4 weeks later. Generated by immunoSEQ multiplex PCR, the TCRdb table keeps only in-frame clones and is missing some. The data hold about 62,000 clones, with about 80% observed a single time. The specimen was blood, collected from a patient whose treatment included radiotherapy and nephrectomy. The receptors originated from a man aged 55 to 70 with renal cell carcinoma.

Of note for this clone: The same CDR3 is also encoded by other DNA sequences in this sample. The rearrangement uses TRBV7-2 and TRBJ2-5; no firm D call. Looked up from germline, CDR1 is SGHTA and CDR2 is FQGNSA. This CDR3 spans 12 amino acids. V was cut by 4 bases and J by 2 bases, with 5 bases left in between. Here the CDR3 reads CASSWGQETQYF. The CDR3 bases are TGTGCCAGCAGCTGGGGACAAGAGACCCAGTACTTC. The entire variable domain, with the rest obtained from reference TRBV7-2 and TRBJ2-5, is as follows: GAGVSQSPSNKVTEKGKDVELRCDPISGHTALYWYRQSLGQGLEFLIYFQGNSAPDKSGLPSDRFSAERTGGSVSTLTIQRTQQEDSAVYLCASSWGQETQYFGPGTRLLVL.

The chain is built from TRBV19 and TRBJ1-2; the match to TRBD1 covers 7 bases. Germline CDR1 is LNHDA and CDR2 is SQIVND (reference sequence). V shed 4 bases and J 4 bases; nucleotides not matched to a gene: 12. CDR3 length: 16 residues. DNA for the CDR3: TGTGCCAGTAGTACTACCCAGGGGGGAGGGTCCTATGGCTACACCTTC. It encodes CASSTTQGGGSYGYTF.

The rearrangement joins TRBV11-3 to TRBJ1-1; possibly TRBD1 for D (5 bases). Germline loops: CDR1 SGHNT, CDR2 YENEEA. The CDR3 runs 14 residues. The V end was cut by 5 bases, the J end by 1 base, with 11 bases between. CDR3 in amino acids: CASSPGRANTEAFF. CDR3 DNA: TGTGCCAGCAGCCCAGGGAGGGCGAACACTGAAGCTTTCTTT.

The chain is built from TRBV19 and TRBJ2-5; weak D call: TRBD2 (6 bases). CDR1 is LNHDA and CDR2 is SQIVND in the germline V gene (reference sequence). The germline V and J ends were trimmed by 5 bases and 3 bases, with 16 bases remaining between them. CDR3 size: 15 residues. CDR3 nucleotide sequence: TGTGCCAGTAGTCTTTTGGGACTCGCCAAAGAGACCCAGTACTTC. This translates into CASSLLGLAKETQYF. The variable domain in full, with the rest retrieved from reference TRBV19 and TRBJ2-5, is DGGITQSPKYLFRKEGQNVTLSCEQNLNHDAMYWYRQDPGQGLRLIYYSQIVNDFQKGDIAEGYSVSREKKESFPLTVTSAQKNPTAFYLCASSLLGLAKETQYFGPGTRLLVL.

A remark on this clone: One junction end does not reproduce the germline sequence, and a read error may be involved. The V gene is TRBV9, the J gene TRBJ1-1, with D perhaps TRBD1 (6 bases). The CDR3 has 15 residues. Germline loops: CDR1 SGDLS, CDR2 YYNGEE. The CDR3 loop reads CASSGLLGGNAEAFF. The CDR3 DNA reads TGTGCCAGCAGCGGTCTCTTAGGGGGGAACGCTGAAGCTTTCTTT. Using reference TRBV9 and TRBJ1-1 for the parts outside the CDR3, the full variable domain is DSGVTQTPKHLITATGQRVTLRCSPRSGDLSVYWYQQSLDQGLQFLIQYYNGEERAKGNILERFSAQQFPDLHSELNLSSLELGDSALYFCASSGLLGGNAEAFFGQGTRLTVV.

This chain uses TRBV7-7 with TRBJ2-7; 8 bases are a match to TRBD1. The CDR3 is 14 amino acids. Germline trimming cut 4 bases from V and 1 base from J; bases unmatched to any gene: 3. Germline CDR1 is SSHAT and CDR2 is FNYEAQ (reference sequence). This CDR3 is CASSSDRGSYEQYF. Written as DNA, the CDR3 is TGTGCCAGCAGCTCCGACAGGGGATCCTACGAGCAGTACTTC.

V usage is TRBV19 and J usage is TRBJ2-3, with 9 bases matching TRBD2. V shed 7 bases, J shed 4 bases, and the junction held 9 bases outside the gene matches. CDR3 size: 15 residues. From germline, CDR1 is LNHDA and CDR2 SQIVND (reference sequence). The CDR3 DNA reads as TGTGCCAGTACCAACCGGGGCGGGGGGGCAGATACGCAGTATTTT. It codes for CASTNRGGGADTQYF.

The V and J genes are TRBV2 and TRBJ2-2; TRBD2 is a possible D gene (5 bases). CDR1 SNHLY and CDR2 FYNNEI come from the germline V gene. The V end lost 5 bases, the J end lost 6 bases, and 7 bases lay between the germline ends. The CDR3 is made up of 12 amino acids. CDR3 in amino acids: CASSRGPGELFF. DNA for the CDR3: TGTGCCAGCAGTCGAGGGCCCGGGGAGCTGTTTTTT.

The chain uses TRBV7-9 and TRBJ1-1; D is ambiguous. V shed 10 bases and J shed 4 bases, with 19 bases lying between them. Germline-derived CDR1 and CDR2 are SEHNR and FQNEAQ (reference sequence). This CDR3 is 14 amino acids long. Written as DNA, the CDR3 is TGTGCCACCTCGCCCGAGACACTTTTCACTGAAGCTTTCTTT. Protein sequence: CATSPETLFTEAFF.

The chain employs TRBV10-3 and TRBJ1-4; TRBD1 might be the D (5 bases). The germline V and J ends were trimmed by 5 bases and 13 bases, with 14 bases remaining between them. Looked up from germline, CDR1 is ENHRY and CDR2 is SYGVKD. This CDR3 region has 12 residues. In DNA, the CDR3 is TGTGCCATCAGTCATCCCGGGACTTCACTGTTTTTT. Translating gives CAISHPGTSLFF.

This clone was observed a single time. This chain uses TRBV7-9 with TRBJ2-3; 10 positions agree with TRBD2. Looked up from germline, CDR1 is SEHNR and CDR2 is FQNEAQ (reference sequence). The CDR3 sequence is 14 residues long. The J segment lost 8 bases and the V segment lost 5 bases, leaving 7 bases of the junction unmatched. The CDR3 reads CASSPRLAGSTQYF. The CDR3 nucleotides are TGTGCCAGCAGCCCTCGACTAGCGGGTTCTACGCAGTATTTT.

This chain links TRBV6-5 with TRBJ2-3, with D maybe TRBD2 (6 bases). Germline assignment: CDR1 MNHEY and CDR2 SVGAGI. The CDR3 totals 14 residues. V lost 4 bases, J lost 4 bases, and 12 bases lay in between. The CDR3 DNA reads TGTGCCAGCAGTTCAGAGGGCGGGGCAGATACGCAGTATTTT. It translates to CASSSEGGADTQYF.

The rearrangement uses TRBV10-1 and TRBJ2-5; 7 bases are shared with TRBD1. Germline loops: CDR1 WNHNN, CDR2 SYGVQD (reference sequence). The CDR3 has 15 residues. The V segment lost 0 bases and the J segment 4 bases; nucleotides outside the gene matches: 5. The CDR3 DNA sequence: TGCGCCAGCAGTGAGTCGACAGGGCCGCGAGAGACCCAGTACTTC. Translation gives CASSESTGPRETQYF.

CDR3 loop: CASSLRGEDGYTF. The CDR3 DNA reads as TGTGCCAGCAGTTTACGAGGGGAAGATGGCTACACCTTC. The chain is built from TRBV27 and TRBJ1-2, with a possible D match to TRBD1 (5 bases). This CDR3 comprises 13 residues. CDR1 and CDR2 (germline): MNHEY, SMNVEV (reference sequence). V lost 2 bases and J 6 bases, leaving 10 bases between the germline ends.

This chain joins TRBV11-2 and TRBJ2-1, with 11 positions matching TRBD1. With 3 bases clipped from V and 4 bases from J, the junction kept 8 bases outside the gene matches. From germline, CDR1 is SGHAT and CDR2 FQNNGV. This CDR3 region has 17 residues. CDR3 region: CASSFYLGQGAYNEQFF. CDR3 in DNA: TGTGCCAGCAGCTTCTACCTCGGACAGGGGGCGTACAATGAGCAGTTCTTC.

J is TRBJ1-3 and V is TRBV15; the D gene is possibly TRBD1 (6 bases). CDR1 and CDR2 (germline): LNHNV, YYDKDF (reference sequence). Trimming removed 4 bases at V and 5 bases at J, with 9 bases between. The CDR3 loop spans 13 amino acids. Here the CDR3 reads CATSKDRRNTIYF. The CDR3 DNA sequence: TGTGCCACCAGCAAAGACAGGAGAAACACCATATATTTT.

V gene TRBV7-2 combines with J gene TRBJ2-5; the match to TRBD2 covers 9 bases. V dropped 4 bases and J dropped 1; count of bases not matched to a gene: 4. This CDR3 spans 15 amino acids. Germline V CDR1 and CDR2: SGHTA, FQGNSA. For the CDR3, the DNA is TGTGCCAGCAGCTCAGTAGCGGGGGCCCAAGAGACCCAGTACTTC. The encoded protein is CASSSVAGAQETQYF.

The chain uses TRBV6-1 and TRBJ1-1; D gene uncertain. This CDR3 region has 15 residues. CDR1 MNHNS and CDR2 SASEGT come from the germline V gene. V shed 1 base and J shed 1 base, with 10 bases lying between them. The CDR3 spells CASSEGGITNTEAFF. The CDR3 nucleotides read TGTGCCAGCAGTGAAGGAGGCATTACGAACACTGAAGCTTTCTTT.

Comments on this clone: One end of the junction does not line up with germline, which may come from a read error. This rearrangement joins TRBV4-1 to TRBJ1-5, with D uncertain. The CDR3 runs to 15 residues. CDR1 is MGHRA and CDR2 is YSYEKL in the germline V gene. The chain's CDR3 is CASSQEQGLYQPRHF. In DNA, the CDR3 is TGCGCCAGCAGCCAAGAACAAGGGCTCTATCAGCCCCGGCATTTT.

This sequence joins TRBV2 and TRBJ1-5, with D possibly TRBD1 on 6 matching bases. The CDR3 length is 14 residues. Deletions cut 4 bases from V and 3 bases from J, with 10 bases between. Looked up from germline, CDR1 is SNHLY and CDR2 is FYNNEI. CDR3 region: CASSGQVANQPQHF. CDR3 nucleotide sequence: TGTGCCAGCAGTGGACAGGTAGCCAATCAGCCCCAGCATTTT.

V is TRBV28 and J is TRBJ1-5; D possibly corresponds to TRBD1 (5 bases). The CDR3 length is 13 residues. V gave up 5 bases and J gave up 1 base, with 6 bases separating them. The V gene's germline CDR1 is MDHEN and CDR2 SYDVKM. CDR3 region: CASSRDSNQPQHF. The CDR3 DNA follows: TGTGCCAGCAGTCGGGACAGCAATCAGCCCCAGCATTTT.

This clone showed up just a few times. The rearrangement uses TRBV7-8 and TRBJ2-3; 7 bases agree with TRBD2. CDR3 length: 14 residues. The V gene end was trimmed by 1 base and the J gene end by 5 bases; junction bases not matched to a gene: 3. CDR1 and CDR2 from the germline V gene are SGHVS and FQNEAQ. The CDR3 DNA sequence: TGTGCCAGCAGCTTAGGTGGCGGGAGAGATACGCAGTATTTT. It specifies CASSLGGGRDTQYF.

Details on this clone: At one end, the junction sequence differs from germline, possibly due to a read error. The chain combines TRBV6-5 with TRBJ2-1, with TRBD2 matching 7 bases. Germline lookup yields CDR1 MNHEY and CDR2 SVGAGI. This CDR3 has 16 residues. CDR3 DNA sequence: TGTGCCAGCAGTTACGGGTTCCAGCGGGGACTCAATAAGCAGTTCTTC. It specifies CASSYGFQRGLNKQFF.

The chain couples TRBV30 to TRBJ2-5; TRBD2 agrees at 7 bases. Per the germline V gene, CDR1 is GTSNPN and CDR2 is SVGIG (reference sequence). V lost 7 bases, J lost 3 bases, and 11 bases stayed unmatched. This CDR3 is built from 14 residues. The CDR3 here is CAFNPGLLEETQYF. CDR3 DNA sequence: TGTGCCTTCAACCCGGGACTATTAGAAGAGACCCAGTACTTC.

This sequence joins TRBV18 and TRBJ2-7; 12 bases map to TRBD1. The CDR3 loop spans 15 amino acids. Trimming at V came to 4 bases and at J to 2 bases, leaving 3 bases not matched to a gene. Germline V gene data show CDR1 as KGHSH and CDR2 as LQKENI. CDR3 residues: CASSQGTGGPYEQYF. The CDR3 region has the DNA TGTGCCAGCTCACAAGGGACAGGGGGCCCCTACGAGCAGTACTTC.

V gene TRBV15 combines with J gene TRBJ1-2; the D gene is possibly TRBD1 (5 bases). The V end was cut by 5 bases, the J end by 4 bases, with 26 bases between. Per germline, CDR1 LNHNV and CDR2 YYDKDF (reference sequence). The CDR3 runs 18 residues. In DNA, the CDR3 is TGTGCCACCAGCCCCGACCCGGGGGTGGGGGTCAGGAGCTATGGCTACACCTTC. Its translation: CATSPDPGVGVRSYGYTF. Full variable domain (missing parts from reference TRBV15 and TRBJ1-2): DAMVIQNPRYQVTQFGKPVTLSCSQTLNHNVMYWYQQKSSQAPKLLFHYYDKDFNNEADTPDNFQSRRPNTSFCFLDIRSPGLGDTAMYLCATSPDPGVGVRSYGYTFGSGTRLTVV.